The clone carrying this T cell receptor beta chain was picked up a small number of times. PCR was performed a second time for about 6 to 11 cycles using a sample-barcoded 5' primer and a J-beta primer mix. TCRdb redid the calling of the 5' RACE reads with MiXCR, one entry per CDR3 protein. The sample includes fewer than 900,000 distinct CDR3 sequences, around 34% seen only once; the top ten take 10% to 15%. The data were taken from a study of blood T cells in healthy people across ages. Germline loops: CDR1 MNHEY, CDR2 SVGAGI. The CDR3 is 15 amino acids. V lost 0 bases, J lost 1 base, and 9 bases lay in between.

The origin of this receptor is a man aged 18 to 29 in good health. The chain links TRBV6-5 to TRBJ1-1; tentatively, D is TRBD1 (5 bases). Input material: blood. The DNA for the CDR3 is TGTGCCAGCAGTTACTCGAACAGGCCGAACACTGAAGCTTTCTTT. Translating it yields CASSYSNRPNTEAFF.